Shown below are 10 T cell receptor beta chains from a single sample sequenced in a study of neoadjuvant nivolumab and ipilimumab in lung cancer. The repertoire was sequenced with immunoSEQ multiplex PCR; TCRdb's copy has only in-frame clones and lacks some. The table records about 20,000 clones, 80% to 90% of them present only once. The sequenced sample was peripheral blood, obtained before neoadjuvant nivolumab, alone or with ipilimumab. The receptor set was obtained from an adult with non-small cell lung cancer.

The chain combines TRBV6-1 with TRBJ1-5; D call uncertain. The V gene lost 2 bases and the J gene lost 11 bases, with 16 bases spanning the gap. This CDR3 has 14 residues. Germline V gives CDR1 MNHNS, CDR2 SASEGT. CDR3 in amino acids: CASSERAAVSAQHF. The CDR3 bases are TGTGCCAGCAGTGAACGGGCCGCGGTGTCGGCCCAGCATTTT.

V usage is TRBV7-9 and J usage is TRBJ2-7, with D perhaps matching TRBD2 (6 bases). Germline assignment: CDR1 SEHNR and CDR2 FQNEAQ (reference sequence). Trimming removed 1 base from V and 3 bases from J, with 10 bases in between. The CDR3 loop spans 14 amino acids. The CDR3 is CASSLVAVGYEQYF. Written as DNA, the CDR3 is TGTGCCAGCAGCTTAGTAGCGGTAGGCTACGAGCAGTACTTC.

In its sample, this clone was seen a few times. The V call is TRBV7-3, the J call TRBJ2-7, with TRBD2 as a possible D gene (6 bases). CDR3 length equals 12 residues. V was pared by 4 bases and J by 6 bases, with 10 bases between. Germline V gene sequence: CDR1 SGHTA, CDR2 FQGTGA. In DNA, the CDR3 is TGTGCCAGCAGCTCCGGGGGTGGCGAGCAGTACTTC. It specifies CASSSGGGEQYF. Combining the CDR3 with reference TRBV7-3 and TRBJ2-7 gives the whole variable domain GAGVSQTPSNKVTEKGKYVELRCDPISGHTALYWYRQSLGQGPEFLIYFQGTGAADDSGLPNDRFFAVRPEGSVSTLKIQRTERGDSAVYLCASSSGGGEQYFGPGTRLTVT.

In its sample, this clone was seen once. This chain links TRBV27 with TRBJ1-2; D perhaps matches TRBD1 (6 bases). CDR1 MNHEY and CDR2 SMNVEV come from the germline V gene (reference sequence). CDR3 length equals 14 residues. V lost 8 bases to trimming and J lost 8 bases, with 21 bases between them. CDR3 in amino acids: CASRGGGSLKGYTF. The DNA for the CDR3 is TGTGCCAGCCGTGGGGGGGGCTCACTTAAAGGCTACACCTTC.

The chain links TRBV7-2 to TRBJ2-2, with D unclear. This CDR3 comprises 13 residues. Trimming took 1 base from V and 8 from J, leaving 8 bases between them. Germline V gene sequence: CDR1 SGHTA, CDR2 FQGNSA. The CDR3 DNA sequence: TGTGCCAGCAGCTTAGGTGGTCGAGGGGAGCTGTTTTTT. As protein: CASSLGGRGELFF.

This chain joins TRBV29-1 and TRBJ2-4; TRBD1 matches at 8 bases. CDR1 is SQVTM and CDR2 is ANQGSEA in the germline V gene. The CDR3 runs 15 residues. V dropped 7 bases and J dropped 2; count of bases not matched to a gene: 10. CDR3 sequence: CSAQSGGQPKNIQYF. The CDR3 DNA follows: TGCAGCGCCCAATCAGGGGGCCAACCCAAAAACATTCAGTACTTC. Filled out from reference TRBV29-1 and TRBJ2-4, the complete variable domain reads SAVISQKPSRDICQRGTSLTIQCQVDSQVTMMFWYRQQPGQSLTLIATANQGSEATYESGFVIDKFPISRPNLTFSTLTVSNMSPEDSSIYLCSAQSGGQPKNIQYFGAGTRLSVL.

This sequence joins TRBV27 and TRBJ1-2; no reliable D call. CDR3 length equals 16 residues. Between the trimmed V and J ends, which lost 4 bases and 6 bases, there was a span of 21 bases. Germline V gene sequence: CDR1 MNHEY, CDR2 SMNVEV (reference sequence). The CDR3 coding sequence is TGTGCCAGCAGTTCTCTCTGGGCCGGGATGGGTCATGGCTACACCTTC. Translated: CASSSLWAGMGHGYTF.

This sequence joins TRBV11-2 and TRBJ2-2; D is perhaps TRBD1 or TRBD2 (5 bases each). The germline CDR1 and CDR2 sequences are SGHAT and FQNNGV. Trimming shortened V by 3 bases and J by 0 bases, and 14 bases separated the two germline ends. This CDR3 is built from 17 residues. The CDR3 spells CASSLVPGRTNTGELFF. CDR3 coding DNA: TGTGCCAGCAGCTTGGTCCCGGGACGTACGAACACCGGGGAGCTGTTTTTT.

This chain connects TRBV2 to TRBJ1-1, with D tentatively TRBD1 (6 bases). Trimming stripped 9 bases from V and 4 bases from J, with 15 bases between. Germline lookup yields CDR1 SNHLY and CDR2 FYNNEI. CDR3 length equals 13 residues. The CDR3 is CASGGLWVTEAFF. The CDR3 region has the DNA TGTGCCAGTGGGGGGCTCTGGGTCACTGAAGCTTTCTTT.

This chain uses TRBV5-6 with TRBJ1-3; D remains ambiguous. This CDR3 region has 12 residues. V shed 6 bases and J shed 2 bases, with 6 bases lying between them. Germline V gene sequence: CDR1 SGHDT, CDR2 YYEEEE. CDR3 loop: CASTHPGNTIYF. In DNA form, the CDR3 reads TGTGCCAGCACCCATCCTGGAAACACCATATATTTT.